These 21 T cell receptor beta chains were sequenced from one sample in a study of regulatory T cells in long-lasting Graves disease. Stated time point: newly diagnosed GD, antithyroid drugs for less than 3 months. PBMC RNA was the source of the TCR library. Investigators prepared the TCR beta libraries by applying iRepertoire HTBI primers and Arm-PCR of CDR3 regions. From the multiplex PCR reads, TCRdb called clonotypes with MiXCR, one entry per CDR3 protein. The sample consists of roughly 400,000 distinct CDR3 sequences, 15% of them appearing once. The data also belong to a second study, concerning T cells in Graves' hyperthyroidism and ophthalmopathy.

The sample here was peripheral blood mononuclear cells (PBMCs), taken at new diagnosis, from a patient treated with antithyroid drugs. These receptors were taken from a woman in her thirties or forties with Graves disease.

Ten or more counts support this clonotype. The chain carries TRBV7-2 and TRBJ1-4, with TRBD1 identical over 7 bases. The J call may be in error: the DNA end matches TRBJ1-6 better. This CDR3 is built from 17 residues. Germline lookup yields CDR1 SGHTA and CDR2 FQGNSA. The CDR3 region has the DNA TGTGCCAGCAGCGCCTCGGGGACAGCCTCCTATAATTCACCCCTCCACTTT. It translates to CASSASGTASYNSPLHF.

The V and J genes are TRBV7-9 and TRBJ2-7; no definite D call. The CDR3 is 13 residues long. Trimming stripped 1 base from V and 7 bases from J, with 11 bases between. Germline-derived CDR1 and CDR2 are SEHNR and FQNEAQ (reference sequence). CDR3 protein: CASSLGLGIEQYF. For the CDR3, the DNA is TGTGCCAGCAGCTTAGGTCTTGGTATAGAGCAGTACTTC. Supplemented by reference TRBV7-9 and TRBJ2-7, the full variable domain reads DTGVSQNPRHKITKRGQNVTFRCDPISEHNRLYWYRQTLGQGPEFLTYFQNEAQLEKSRLLSDRFSAERPKGSFSTLEIQRTEQGDSAMYLCASSLGLGIEQYFGPGTRLTVT.

The gene calls are TRBV5-1 and TRBJ2-5, with D perhaps matching TRBD2 (5 bases). This CDR3 spans 15 amino acids. Germline lookup yields CDR1 SGHRS and CDR2 YFSETQ. V dropped 4 bases and J dropped 3 bases, with 16 bases sitting between them. The CDR3 nucleotides read TGCGCCAGCAGCCCACGGACTCTATCGAAAGAGACCCAGTACTTC. This codes for CASSPRTLSKETQYF.

This clonotype was seen ten or more times. Here the CDR3 reads CASSFWAGEGEQYF. Here the CDR3 DNA reads TGTGCCAGCAGTTTTTGGGCAGGGGAGGGGGAGCAGTACTTC. This chain uses TRBV12-3 or TRBV12-4 with TRBJ2-7, with D perhaps TRBD2 (7 bases). Deletions cut 3 bases from V and 7 bases from J, with 16 bases between. The CDR3 is 14 amino acids.

At least ten counts were recorded for this clonotype. The chain combines TRBV3-1 with TRBJ1-6; no reliable D call. V was shortened by 0 bases and J by 14 bases, with 17 bases between the two germline ends. There are 15 residues in the CDR3. Germline CDR1 reads LGHDT; CDR2 reads YNNKEL (reference sequence). CDR3 bases: TGTGCCAGCAGCCAAGAATCGGCCCTATCGACATCCCTCCACTTT. It translates to CASSQESALSTSLHF.

Here the CDR3 reads CASSPRLWAAVEEQFF. The CDR3 region has the DNA TGTGCCAGCAGCCCCCGACTTTGGGCGGCAGTAGAGGAGCAGTTCTTC. The V gene is TRBV7-9, the J gene TRBJ2-1; D gene uncertain. In germline, CDR1 is SEHNR, CDR2 FQNEAQ (reference sequence). CDR3 length equals 16 residues. V lost 5 bases and J lost 10, with 24 bases in between. The entire variable domain, with the rest obtained from reference TRBV7-9 and TRBJ2-1, is as follows: DTGVSQNPRHKITKRGQNVTFRCDPISEHNRLYWYRQTLGQGPEFLTYFQNEAQLEKSRLLSDRFSAERPKGSFSTLEIQRTEQGDSAMYLCASSPRLWAAVEEQFFGPGTRLTVL.

This clonotype was detected many times. The CDR3 loop reads CASSLARGVLSYNEQFF. The DNA of the CDR3 is TGTGCCAGCAGCTTAGCCCGAGGGGTCCTGAGCTACAATGAGCAGTTCTTC. The V and J genes are TRBV7-9 and TRBJ2-1, with D possibly called TRBD1 or TRBD2 (5 bases each). This CDR3 contains 17 residues. V lost 0 bases to trimming and J lost 3 bases, with 15 bases between them. Per the germline V gene, CDR1 is SEHNR and CDR2 is FQNEAQ (reference sequence).

The chain couples TRBV30 to TRBJ2-1; D unclear. Germline CDR1 and CDR2: GTSNPN and SVGIG (reference sequence). This CDR3 spans 13 amino acids. V was trimmed by 0 bases and J by 6 bases, leaving 9 bases between them. CDR3 protein: CAWSVKWLNEQFF. In DNA, the CDR3 is TGTGCCTGGAGTGTAAAGTGGCTCAATGAGCAGTTCTTC.

This clonotype has more than one count but fewer than ten. J is TRBJ1-1 and V is TRBV19, with D possibly matching TRBD1 (6 bases). Trimming cost V 1 base and J 8 bases, with 11 bases left between them. The CDR3 runs 13 residues. From germline, CDR1 is LNHDA and CDR2 SQIVND (reference sequence). The CDR3 nucleotides read TGTGCCAGTAGTATAGTCAGGGGCCGAGAAGCTTTCTTT. This codes for CASSIVRGREAFF.

This clonotype was recorded at least ten times. The rearrangement joins TRBV3-1 to TRBJ1-5; 8 nucleotides align to TRBD1. V lost 1 base and J lost 8; bases outside the gene matches: 4. The CDR3 extends over 14 amino acids. Germline-derived CDR1 and CDR2 are LGHDT and YNNKEL (reference sequence). This CDR3 reads CASSQGQGAEPQHF. The CDR3 DNA sequence: TGTGCCAGCAGCCAAGGCCAGGGGGCTGAGCCCCAGCATTTT.

This clonotype was observed many times. V gene TRBV28 combines with J gene TRBJ1-2, with no clear D. Trimming shortened V by 6 bases and J by 1 base, and 9 bases separated the two germline ends. CDR1 is MDHEN and CDR2 is SYDVKM in the germline V gene. The CDR3 consists of 13 residues. DNA for the CDR3: TGTGCCAGCAGCCCTCGGATTAACTATGGCTACACCTTC. This codes for CASSPRINYGYTF.

This clonotype was counted a few times. The V call is TRBV29-1, the J call TRBJ2-7, with 7 bases that match TRBD2. CDR1 and CDR2 (germline): SQVTM, ANQGSEA. V trimming: 3 bases; J trimming: 2 bases; junction bases outside the gene matches: 7. The CDR3 is 14 residues long. The CDR3 DNA is TGCAGCGTTGATTTAGCGGGTTCGACCTACGAGCAGTACTTC. Translated: CSVDLAGSTYEQYF.

The gene calls are TRBV29-1 and TRBJ2-7; no clear D gene. The CDR3 length is 12 residues. CDR1 is SQVTM and CDR2 is ANQGSEA in the germline V gene. Trimming took 4 bases from V and 3 from J, leaving 10 bases between them. CDR3 loop: CSVGASFYEQYF. DNA for the CDR3: TGCAGCGTTGGGGCCTCCTTCTACGAGCAGTACTTC.

For this clonotype: A much larger clone lies one base from this, so it may be a read error. The chain uses TRBV28 and TRBJ2-1; TRBD2 matches at 10 bases. The CDR3 runs 14 residues. CDR1 MDHEN and CDR2 SYDVKM come from the germline V gene. The CDR3 DNA sequence: TGTGCCAGCACCCCAGCGGGAGGGTACAATGAGCGGTTCTTC. Its translation: CASTPAGGYNERFF.

This clonotype has a count of ten or more. The chain carries TRBV12-5 and TRBJ2-1; 12 nucleotides align to TRBD2. CDR1 is LGHNT, CDR2 FRNRAP, per germline. The CDR3 is 16 residues long. V gave up 7 bases and J gave up 8 bases; unmatched junction bases: 12. The CDR3 DNA reads TGTGCTAGTGCCTCCCCCCTAGCGGGAGGGCCTGATGAGCAGTTCTTC. As protein: CASASPLAGGPDEQFF.

V and J are TRBV5-4 and TRBJ2-7; 7 nucleotides align to TRBD1. The CDR3 is 14 amino acids. V shed 5 bases and J 4 bases; nucleotides not matched to a gene: 9. Germline CDR1 is SGHNT and CDR2 is YYREEE (reference sequence). The CDR3 DNA reads as TGTGCCAGCAGGGCCGGGACAGATATTTACGAGCAGTACTTC. Its translation is CASRAGTDIYEQYF. Variable domain in full (rest from reference TRBV5-4 and TRBJ2-7): ETGVTQSPTHLIKTRGQQVTLRCSSQSGHNTVSWYQQALGQGPQFIFQYYREEENGRGNFPPRFSGLQFPNYSSELNVNALELDDSALYLCASRAGTDIYEQYFGPGTRLTVT.

This clonotype showed up many times. The gene calls are TRBV2 and TRBJ2-7; maybe TRBD1 (5 bases). Germline lookup yields CDR1 SNHLY and CDR2 FYNNEI. The length of the CDR3 is 14 residues. V shed 3 bases and J shed 7 bases, with 16 bases lying between them. The DNA of the CDR3 is TGTGCCAGCAGTGATGGACATTCTCCTGAAGAGCAGTACTTC. Encoded protein: CASSDGHSPEEQYF.

This clonotype was recorded a few times. The J gene is TRBJ1-2, the V gene TRBV3-1; D might be TRBD1 (5 bases). The CDR3 is made up of 14 amino acids. CDR1 and CDR2 from the germline V gene are LGHDT and YNNKEL (reference sequence). V lost 3 bases and J 8 bases, leaving 16 bases between the germline ends. In nucleotides, the CDR3 is TGTGCCAGCAGCCATACACAGGTTCCGGGGGGCTACACCTTC. Protein: CASSHTQVPGGYTF.

Concerning this clonotype: This likely stems from a read error, as it lies one base from a far larger clone. This CDR3 reads CANSANPNTEAFF. CDR3 sequence (DNA): TGTGCCAACAGCGCAAATCCGAACACTGAAGCTTTCTTT. The genes are TRBV11-3 and TRBJ1-1; D unresolved. The CDR3 consists of 13 residues. From germline, CDR1 is SGHNT and CDR2 YENEEA.

The genes are TRBV3-1 and TRBJ1-6; TRBD1 is a possible D gene (6 bases). The CDR3 is 15 residues long. CDR1 and CDR2 (germline): LGHDT, YNNKEL (reference sequence). The germline V and J ends were trimmed by 4 bases and 9 bases, with 16 bases remaining between them. CDR3: CASSPGQFSGSPLHF. In DNA form, the CDR3 reads TGTGCCAGCAGCCCCGGACAGTTCTCCGGTTCACCCCTCCACTTT.

The chain joins TRBV14 to TRBJ2-2; 7 bases map to TRBD1. V lost 5 bases and J lost 4; bases outside the gene matches: 7. The CDR3 is made up of 15 amino acids. The germline V gene encodes CDR1 SGHDN and CDR2 FVKESK. CDR3 nucleotides: TGTGCCAGCAGCAACGACAGGGTAACCACCGGGGAGCTGTTTTTT. Its protein is CASSNDRVTTGELFF.